The rows below give T cell receptor beta chains drawn from one sample of a study of blood T cell repertoires in COVID-19. The method was immunoSEQ multiplex PCR; TCRdb's version includes in-frame clones alone and lacks a portion of them. The sample has roughly 140,000 clones, about 90% seen once. Material: peripheral blood. The source of these receptors is a woman in her forties or fifties with acute or convalescent COVID-19. The CDR3 runs from the conserved cysteine through the conserved F or W. A D gene is named only where the DNA matches it firmly. Size values are once, few and many counts, or a class for expanded clones, and some rows have none.

abundance	v_gene	d_gene	j_gene	CDR3aa	CDR3nt
-	TRBV30	-	TRBJ1-5	CAWSIQWGQGGNQPQHF	TGTGCCTGGAGCATACAATGGGGGCAAGGGGGCAATCAGCCCCAGCATTTT
-	TRBV6-5	-	TRBJ2-7	CASSYREGREQYF	TGTGCCAGCAGTTACCGCGAGGGCCGCGAGCAGTACTTC
-	TRBV11-2	TRBD2	TRBJ2-7	CASSQTSGSTYEQYF	TGTGCCAGCAGCCAGACTAGCGGGAGTACCTACGAGCAGTACTTC
-	TRBV19	TRBD1	TRBJ1-1	CASSLRQGVGTEAFF	TGTGCCAGTAGTCTCCGACAGGGGGTCGGGACTGAAGCTTTCTTT
-	TRBV5-8	TRBD1	TRBJ1-4	CASSWPGGLEKLFF	TGTGCCAGCAGCTGGCCAGGGGGCCTCGAAAAACTGTTTTTT
-	TRBV2	-	TRBJ2-5	CASSVGPAQETQYF	TGTGCCAGCAGTGTTGGGCCAGCCCAAGAGACCCAGTACTTC
once	TRBV28	TRBD2	TRBJ2-7	CASSRSGDPYEQYF	TGTGCCAGCAGTCGGAGCGGGGACCCCTACGAGCAGTACTTC
once	TRBV24-1	-	TRBJ2-1	CATSDLGGGLNNEQFF	TGTGCCACCAGTGATTTAGGCGGGGGCCTCAACAATGAGCAGTTCTTC
-	TRBV4-2	-	TRBJ1-5	CASSQEGQLNQPQHF	TGTGCCAGCAGCCAAGAAGGACAGTTAAATCAGCCCCAGCATTTT
-	TRBV15	-	TRBJ2-1	CATSPHGPERVVDNEQFF	TGTGCCACCAGCCCCCACGGGCCTGAGAGGGTAGTGGACAATGAGCAGTTCTTC
few	TRBV5-1	-	TRBJ1-2	CASSLGQQGGYTF	TGCGCCAGCAGCTTGGGACAACAGGGTGGCTACACCTTC
-	TRBV13	-	TRBJ1-4	CASTGEGSEKLFF	TGTGCCAGCACCGGGGAGGGGAGTGAAAAACTGTTTTTT
-	TRBV6-2/TRBV6-3	TRBD1	TRBJ2-5	CASSKGGPDTFQETQYF	TGTGCCAGCAGCAAAGGGGGCCCGGACACATTCCAAGAGACCCAGTACTTC
-	TRBV7-9	-	TRBJ1-2	CASSLSGQLDGYTF	TGTGCCAGCAGCTTATCCGGACAATTAGATGGCTACACCTTC
once	TRBV9	-	TRBJ2-1	CASSEDTYYNEQFF	TGTGCCAGCAGCGAGGACACCTATTACAATGAGCAGTTCTTC
-	TRBV5-1	-	TRBJ2-7	CASRNLEAVVYEQYF	TGCGCCAGCAGGAACTTGGAGGCGGTAGTCTACGAGCAGTACTTC
-	TRBV4-2	-	TRBJ1-5	CASSQEGTGKRGQPQHF	TGTGCCAGCAGCCAAGAAGGAACCGGGAAAAGAGGTCAGCCCCAGCATTTT
-	TRBV5-8	-	TRBJ2-2	CASSQFGGRGDAGELFF	TGTGCCAGCAGCCAGTTCGGAGGCAGGGGAGACGCCGGGGAGCTGTTTTTT
-	TRBV6-2/TRBV6-3	-	TRBJ1-2	CASSPTGYGYTF	TGTGCCAGCAGCCCGACAGGCTATGGCTACACCTTC
-	TRBV5-1	TRBD2	TRBJ2-3	CASSVSGIDTDTQYF	TGCGCCAGCAGCGTTAGCGGGATCGACACAGATACGCAGTATTTT
-	TRBV14	TRBD1	TRBJ2-7	CASSPRDRDREQYF	TGTGCCAGCAGCCCCCGGGACAGGGATCGCGAGCAGTACTTC
-	TRBV10-3	-	TRBJ1-2	CAIRRDDSDGYTF	TGTGCCATCAGGAGAGACGACAGTGATGGCTACACCTTC
-	TRBV10-1	TRBD1	TRBJ1-5	CASSADRGSNQPQHF	TGCGCCAGCAGTGCAGACAGGGGGAGCAATCAGCCCCAGCATTTT
-	TRBV20-1	TRBD2	TRBJ2-5	CSASPRGGTQETQYF	TGCAGTGCTAGTCCCCGCGGGGGGACCCAAGAGACCCAGTACTTC
-	TRBV5-4	-	TRBJ2-3	CASRKNGVSSTDTQYF	TGTGCCAGCAGGAAGAACGGGGTTTCTAGCACAGATACGCAGTATTTT
-	TRBV5-1	-	TRBJ1-6	CASSLGMGHSPLHF	TGCGCCAGCTCCCTGGGCATGGGGCATTCACCCCTCCACTTT
-	TRBV6-6	TRBD2	TRBJ2-3	CATTPSGSRADTQYF	TGTGCCACCACCCCTAGCGGCTCCCGGGCAGATACGCAGTATTTT
-	TRBV6-5	TRBD2	TRBJ2-1	CASSYSGSFAGEQFF	TGTGCCAGCAGTTATAGCGGGAGTTTCGCCGGTGAGCAGTTCTTC
once	TRBV7-9	-	TRBJ1-3	CASSSKSSGNTIYF	TGTGCCAGCAGCTCGAAGAGCTCTGGAAACACCATATATTTT
-	TRBV11-3	TRBD1	TRBJ1-5	CASSCTGTGGKDQPQHF	TGTGCCAGCAGCTGTACCGGGACAGGGGGCAAGGATCAGCCCCAGCATTTT
-	TRBV2	-	TRBJ1-1	CASRTHPNLNTEAFF	TGTGCCAGCAGGACTCACCCCAATTTGAACACTGAAGCTTTCTTT
-	TRBV5-6	TRBD2	TRBJ2-1	CASSPRLAKYNEQFF	TGTGCCAGCAGCCCGCGACTAGCGAAGTACAATGAGCAGTTCTTC
-	TRBV27	-	TRBJ1-5	CASRPIYDRTQPQHF	TGTGCCAGCAGACCGATATACGACAGAACCCAGCCCCAGCATTTT
-	TRBV9	TRBD1	TRBJ1-6	CASSTGTGVRSPLHF	TGTGCCAGCAGCACCGGGACAGGGGTACGTTCACCCCTCCACTTT
-	TRBV10-3	TRBD1	TRBJ1-1	CAISDGQGNTEAFF	TGTGCCATCAGTGACGGACAGGGGAACACTGAAGCTTTCTTT
-	TRBV29-1	-	TRBJ2-5	CSVGALLETQYF	TGCAGCGTTGGAGCGCTCCTAGAGACCCAGTACTTC
-	TRBV2	TRBD1	TRBJ1-4	CASRADRGPNEKLFF	TGTGCCAGCAGAGCCGACAGGGGGCCTAATGAAAAACTGTTTTTT